This TCR beta chain derives from a study of cytomegalovirus exposure and HLA in healthy donors. Some clones are missing from TCRdb's copy, which holds only in-frame ones; the method was immunoSEQ multiplex PCR. This table holds around 400,000 clones, 75% to 90% found once. Sample: PBMCs. This TCR derives from a young woman in good health and CMV-seronegative.

The CDR3 DNA follows: TGTGCCAGTAGTAAAAGCCGGGACAAAAGACTTGGCACCGGGGAGCTGTTTTTT. Translation gives CASSKSRDKRLGTGELFF. V and J are TRBV19 and TRBJ2-2; D is possibly TRBD1 (6 bases). Germline CDR1 and CDR2: LNHDA and SQIVND (reference sequence). There are 18 residues in the CDR3. Trimming took off 4 bases at V and 4 bases at J, with 22 bases between the two ends.